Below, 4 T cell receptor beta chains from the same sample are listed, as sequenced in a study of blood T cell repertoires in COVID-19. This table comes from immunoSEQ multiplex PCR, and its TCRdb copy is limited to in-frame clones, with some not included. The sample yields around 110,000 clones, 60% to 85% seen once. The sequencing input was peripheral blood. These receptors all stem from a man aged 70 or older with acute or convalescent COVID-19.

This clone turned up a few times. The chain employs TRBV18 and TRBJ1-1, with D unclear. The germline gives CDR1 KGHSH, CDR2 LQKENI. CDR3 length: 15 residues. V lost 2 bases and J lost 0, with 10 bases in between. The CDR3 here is CASSPGMRVNTEAFF. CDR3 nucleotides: TGTGCCAGCTCACCAGGTATGAGGGTGAACACTGAAGCTTTCTTT.

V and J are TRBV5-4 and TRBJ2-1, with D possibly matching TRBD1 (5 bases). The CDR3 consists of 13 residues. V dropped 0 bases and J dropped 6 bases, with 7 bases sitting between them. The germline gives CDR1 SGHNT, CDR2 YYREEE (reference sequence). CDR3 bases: TGTGCCAGCAGCTTGGTGGGGCCCAATGAGCAGTTCTTC. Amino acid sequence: CASSLVGPNEQFF. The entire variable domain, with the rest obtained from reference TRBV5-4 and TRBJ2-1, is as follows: ETGVTQSPTHLIKTRGQQVTLRCSSQSGHNTVSWYQQALGQGPQFIFQYYREEENGRGNFPPRFSGLQFPNYSSELNVNALELDDSALYLCASSLVGPNEQFFGPGTRLTVL.

CDR3 sequence reads: CASSFGLAGGHGLNEQYF. As DNA, the CDR3 is TGTGCCAGCAGCTTTGGACTAGCGGGGGGGCATGGCCTCAACGAGCAGTACTTC. This rearrangement joins TRBV7-2 to TRBJ2-7, with 15 positions matching TRBD2. The V gene end was trimmed by 3 bases and the J gene end by 5 bases; junction bases not matched to a gene: 11. The CDR3 length is 18 residues. Germline CDR1 is SGHTA and CDR2 is FQGNSA.

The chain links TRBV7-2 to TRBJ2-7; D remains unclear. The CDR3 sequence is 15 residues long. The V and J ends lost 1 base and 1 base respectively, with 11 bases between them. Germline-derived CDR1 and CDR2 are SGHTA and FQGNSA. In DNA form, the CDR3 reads TGTGCCAGCAGCTTAGGGGCTATTCTTTCCTACGAGCAGTACTTC. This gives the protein CASSLGAILSYEQYF.